A single sample is the source of the 25 T cell receptor beta chains below, sequenced in a study of cytomegalovirus exposure and HLA in healthy donors. The PCR employed 60 Vbeta primers together with 13 Jbeta primers. Profiled with immunoSEQ multiplex PCR; TCRdb holds only in-frame clones, not every one. The sample totals approximately 30,000 clones; its top ten clones hold 3% to 3.5%. Sequencing input: PBMCs. Receptors originate from a woman aged 40 to 50 in good health and CMV-seropositive.

This chain links TRBV30 with TRBJ2-3; 8 bases match TRBD2. The germline V gene has CDR1 GTSNPN and CDR2 SVGIG (reference sequence). The CDR3 sequence is 15 residues long. With V trimmed by 3 bases and J by 4 bases, 9 bases remained unmatched. CDR3 nucleotide sequence: TGTGCCTGGAGAATCGTGGTAGCGGGATCAGATACGCAGTATTTT. The encoded protein is CAWRIVVAGSDTQYF.

The chain combines TRBV11-1 with TRBJ1-1; 8 nucleotides line up with TRBD1. The CDR3 extends over 15 amino acids. Germline CDR1 SGHAT, CDR2 FQDESV (reference sequence). Trimming removed 3 bases from V and 1 base from J; junction bases left unmatched: 4. The CDR3 here is CASSFDRGGNTEAFF. The CDR3 DNA reads TGTGCCAGCAGCTTCGACAGGGGTGGGAACACTGAAGCTTTCTTT.

The rearrangement uses TRBV7-9 and TRBJ2-7; 8 positions agree with TRBD1. The germline gives CDR1 SEHNR, CDR2 FQNEAQ (reference sequence). V trimming: 5 bases; J trimming: 0 bases; junction bases outside the gene matches: 3. This CDR3 is 14 amino acids long. The CDR3 coding sequence is TGTGCCAGCAGCCGAGGGACAGGCTCCTACGAGCAGTACTTC. Translating it yields CASSRGTGSYEQYF.

The chain recombines TRBV30 with TRBJ2-2; the D is unclear. CDR1 and CDR2 (germline): GTSNPN, SVGIG (reference sequence). The CDR3 is made up of 12 amino acids. Trimming cost V 5 bases and J 6 bases, with 10 bases left between them. The CDR3 coding sequence is TGTGCCTGGGAGTCCCTTCCCGGGGAGCTGTTTTTT. This gives the protein CAWESLPGELFF.

The rearrangement uses TRBV4-1 and TRBJ1-1, with D possibly matching TRBD1 (5 bases). Trimming pared 0 bases from V and 0 bases from J, leaving 11 bases between. CDR1 MGHRA and CDR2 YSYEKL come from the germline V gene. CDR3 size: 16 residues. CDR3 nucleotide sequence: TGCGCCAGCAGCCAAGATGGGGGGTTCATGAACACTGAAGCTTTCTTT. It specifies CASSQDGGFMNTEAFF.

The chain couples TRBV5-1 to TRBJ1-1, with 7 bases aligning to TRBD1. J lost 5 bases, V lost 3 bases, and 7 bases had no gene match. CDR1 and CDR2 (germline): SGHRS, YFSETQ. The CDR3 loop spans 14 amino acids. The CDR3 sequence is CASSSQPGGTEAFF. In DNA form, the CDR3 reads TGCGCCAGCAGCTCACAACCAGGGGGTACTGAAGCTTTCTTT.

V usage is TRBV5-1 and J usage is TRBJ1-1; the D gene is possibly TRBD1 (5 bases). Germline lookup yields CDR1 SGHRS and CDR2 YFSETQ. V lost 2 bases, J lost 0 bases, and 20 bases lay in between. The CDR3 has 18 residues. The CDR3 nucleotides are TGCGCCAGCAGCTTTACGTTCCAAGGGGCGCATATGAACACTGAAGCTTTCTTT. It specifies CASSFTFQGAHMNTEAFF.

Regarding this clone: The junction shows a germline mismatch at one end, possibly a read error. This rearrangement joins TRBV4-2 to TRBJ1-1, with D possibly being TRBD1 (6 bases). The CDR3 loop spans 15 amino acids. CDR1 is LGHNA and CDR2 is YNFKEQ in the germline V gene. The CDR3 sequence: CASSQPQGKNTKAFF. The CDR3, as DNA: TGTGCCAGCAGCCAACCACAGGGTAAAAACACTAAAGCTTTCTTT.

The V and J genes are TRBV11-1 and TRBJ1-1; 8 bases are a match to TRBD1. Looked up from germline, CDR1 is SGHAT and CDR2 is FQDESV (reference sequence). After removal of 3 bases from V and 0 bases from J, the junction contained 0 bases not matched to a gene. This CDR3 spans 14 amino acids. The CDR3 spells CASSLDRVNTEAFF. In nucleotides, the CDR3 is TGTGCCAGCAGCTTGGACAGGGTGAACACTGAAGCTTTCTTT.

The rearrangement links TRBV18 to TRBJ2-1, with 9 bases lining up with TRBD2. This CDR3 has 15 amino acids. The V segment lost 0 bases and the J segment 5 bases; nucleotides outside the gene matches: 2. Germline V lookup: CDR1 KGHSH, CDR2 LQKENI. The CDR3 DNA reads as TGTGCCAGCTCACCACCGGGACTAGCCGACAATGAGCAGTTCTTC. The encoded protein is CASSPPGLADNEQFF. Full variable domain (missing parts from reference TRBV18 and TRBJ2-1): NAGVMQNPRHLVRRRGQEARLRCSPMKGHSHVYWYRQLPEEGLKFMVYLQKENIIDESGMPKERFSAEFPKEGPSILRIQQVVRGDSAAYFCASSPPGLADNEQFFGPGTRLTVL.

The chain employs TRBV6-5 and TRBJ2-2; the D gene is possibly TRBD1 (5 bases). Germline V gene data show CDR1 as MNHEY and CDR2 as SVGAGI. V was shortened by 4 bases and J by 0 bases, with 6 bases between the two germline ends. The length of the CDR3 is 14 residues. This chain's CDR3 is CASSLDTNTGELFF. Here the CDR3 DNA reads TGTGCCAGCAGTTTGGACACGAACACCGGGGAGCTGTTTTTT.

The chain is built from TRBV5-1 and TRBJ2-1; TRBD2 aligns across 11 bases. V lost 0 bases, J lost 3 bases, and 2 bases stayed unmatched. The CDR3 consists of 16 residues. The germline CDR1 and CDR2 sequences are SGHRS and YFSETQ. The CDR3 here is CASSLATSGGYNEQFF. DNA of the CDR3: TGCGCCAGCAGCTTGGCCACTAGCGGGGGCTACAATGAGCAGTTCTTC.

The chain uses TRBV19 and TRBJ2-7; 11 bases align to TRBD1. The CDR3 extends over 15 amino acids. V lost 3 bases, J lost 3 bases, and 4 bases stayed unmatched. Germline V gene sequence: CDR1 LNHDA, CDR2 SQIVND (reference sequence). The CDR3 loop is CASSIFGTGGYEQYF. In nucleotides, the CDR3 is TGTGCCAGTAGTATTTTTGGGACAGGGGGCTACGAGCAGTACTTC.

This chain connects TRBV6-1 to TRBJ2-3; D call uncertain. CDR3 length: 14 residues. Trimming took off 1 base at V and 5 bases at J, with 10 bases between the two ends. Germline CDR1 and CDR2: MNHNS and SASEGT. CDR3 sequence: CASSEGGGRDTQYF. The CDR3 DNA reads TGTGCCAGCAGTGAAGGTGGTGGTAGAGATACGCAGTATTTT.

Concerning this clone: Other DNA sequences within the sample encode an identical CDR3. The V and J genes are TRBV4-3 and TRBJ2-3, with 7 nucleotides matching TRBD2. The J segment lost 0 bases and the V segment lost 1 base, leaving 4 bases of the junction unmatched. The CDR3 spans 16 residues. The germline V gene encodes CDR1 LGHNA and CDR2 YSLEER. As DNA, the CDR3 is TGCGCCAGCAGCCAAGTTATTAGCGGGAGCACAGATACGCAGTATTTT. Its protein product is CASSQVISGSTDTQYF.

The rearrangement uses TRBV28 and TRBJ1-2, with D possibly being TRBD1 (6 bases). Germline lookup yields CDR1 MDHEN and CDR2 SYDVKM. Trimming cost V 6 bases and J 8 bases, with 16 bases left between them. CDR3 size: 13 residues. Here the CDR3 reads CASRLQGQGGYTF. The CDR3 coding sequence is TGTGCCAGCAGGTTACAGGGTCAGGGAGGCTACACCTTC.

The rearrangement joins TRBV9 to TRBJ1-2; 12 positions agree with TRBD1. Germline V gene data show CDR1 as SGDLS and CDR2 as YYNGEE. CDR3 size: 15 residues. V lost 6 bases to trimming and J lost 4 bases; unmatched junction nucleotides: 7. The CDR3: CASKAGTGGPYGYTF. The CDR3 DNA reads TGTGCCAGCAAGGCCGGGACAGGGGGCCCCTATGGCTACACCTTC. Drawing the rest from reference TRBV9 and TRBJ1-2, the complete variable domain is DSGVTQTPKHLITATGQRVTLRCSPRSGDLSVYWYQQSLDQGLQFLIQYYNGEERAKGNILERFSAQQFPDLHSELNLSSLELGDSALYFCASKAGTGGPYGYTFGSGTRLTVV.

The chain links TRBV7-2 to TRBJ2-2; TRBD2 aligns across 13 bases. The CDR3 runs 16 residues. Germline trimming cut 6 bases from V and 4 bases from J; bases unmatched to any gene: 5. From germline, CDR1 is SGHTA and CDR2 FQGNSA. As DNA, the CDR3 is TGTGCCAGCAGGGGGGGACTAGCGGGGCTCACCGGGGAGCTGTTTTTT. It codes for CASRGGLAGLTGELFF.

The chain has TRBV28 and TRBJ1-5, with TRBD1 identical over 9 bases. The J segment lost 6 bases and the V segment lost 5 bases, leaving 5 bases of the junction unmatched. Germline lookup yields CDR1 MDHEN and CDR2 SYDVKM. The CDR3 has 14 amino acids. Here the CDR3 reads CASSRTGDSQPQHF. Written as DNA, the CDR3 is TGTGCCAGCAGTCGGACAGGGGATAGTCAGCCCCAGCATTTT.

The V gene is TRBV18, the J gene TRBJ2-1; 11 nucleotides line up with TRBD2. V lost 1 base to trimming and J lost 8 bases; unmatched junction nucleotides: 7. Germline CDR1 and CDR2: KGHSH and LQKENI. The CDR3 has 16 residues. This CDR3 reads CASSPQLAGVKDEQFF. The DNA of the CDR3 is TGTGCCAGCTCACCACAACTAGCGGGAGTTAAAGATGAGCAGTTCTTC.

This chain uses TRBV18 with TRBJ1-4; the match to TRBD1 covers 7 bases. J gave up 7 bases and V 5 bases, and 4 bases lay outside the gene matches. The CDR3 consists of 13 residues. Germline V gene data show CDR1 as KGHSH and CDR2 as LQKENI. DNA of the CDR3: TGTGCCAGCTCAAGACAGGGAGGTGAAAAACTGTTTTTT. It specifies CASSRQGGEKLFF.

The chain has TRBV28 and TRBJ1-5; 7 positions agree with TRBD1. V shed 3 bases and J 7 bases; nucleotides not matched to a gene: 6. The germline V gene encodes CDR1 MDHEN and CDR2 SYDVKM. There are 14 residues in the CDR3. The CDR3 DNA follows: TGTGCCAGCAGTTTCCCGACAGGGCTCCAGCCCCAGCATTTT. Its translation: CASSFPTGLQPQHF.

The rearrangement joins TRBV29-1 to TRBJ2-7; 8 positions match TRBD2. V lost 5 bases to trimming and J lost 2 bases; unmatched junction nucleotides: 8. Germline lookup yields CDR1 SQVTM and CDR2 ANQGSEA. CDR3 length: 14 residues. CDR3 in DNA: TGCAGCGTTCGGGGGGGCGGAATTGCCTACGAGCAGTACTTC. Protein product: CSVRGGGIAYEQYF.

This clone is classed as medium-sized by frequency. The chain uses TRBV12-5 and TRBJ1-1; D gene ambiguous. V lost 6 bases and J lost 7, with 15 bases in between. This CDR3 is built from 13 residues. Looked up from germline, CDR1 is LGHNT and CDR2 is FRNRAP. DNA of the CDR3: TGTGCTAGTGGACTCACCCTAGAATTTGAAGCTTTCTTT. Protein product: CASGLTLEFEAFF.

The gene calls are TRBV30 and TRBJ2-1; D may be TRBD1 (5 bases). The germline V gene has CDR1 GTSNPN and CDR2 SVGIG (reference sequence). V lost 0 bases, J lost 9 bases, and 15 bases lay in between. The CDR3 spans 14 residues. Here the CDR3 DNA reads TGTGCCTGGAGTGTTCGGCCTGCCGACAGTGAGCAGTTCTTC. Translated: CAWSVRPADSEQFF.